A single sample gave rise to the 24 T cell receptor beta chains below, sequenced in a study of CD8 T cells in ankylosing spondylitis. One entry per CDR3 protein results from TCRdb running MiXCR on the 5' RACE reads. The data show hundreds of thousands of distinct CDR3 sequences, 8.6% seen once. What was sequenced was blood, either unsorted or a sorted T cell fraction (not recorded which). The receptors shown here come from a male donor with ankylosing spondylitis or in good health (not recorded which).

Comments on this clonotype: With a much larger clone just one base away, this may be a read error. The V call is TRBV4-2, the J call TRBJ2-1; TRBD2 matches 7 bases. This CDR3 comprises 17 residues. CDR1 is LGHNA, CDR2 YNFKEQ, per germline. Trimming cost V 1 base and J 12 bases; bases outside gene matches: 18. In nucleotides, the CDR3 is TGTGCCAGCAGCCAAGTCAGATCGCGGGAGACCCTGGAGGTGCAGTTCTTC. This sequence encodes CASSQVRSRETLEVQFF.

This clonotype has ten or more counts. For the CDR3, the DNA is TGTGCCAGCAGCCAAGTCCAGGGGGTCGGCGTGTACTTC. It translates to CASSQVQGVGVYF. The J gene is TRBJ2-5, the V gene TRBV14, with TRBD1 matching over 7 bases. From germline, CDR1 is SGHDN and CDR2 FVKESK. CDR3 length: 13 residues. After removal of 1 base from V and 13 bases from J, the junction contained 9 bases not matched to a gene.

The CDR3 sequence is CASSLVSISQETQYF. The CDR3, as DNA: TGTGCCAGCAGCTTAGTATCCATTTCCCAAGAGACCCAGTACTTC. The chain uses TRBV7-9 and TRBJ2-5; D not resolved. This CDR3 has 15 residues. CDR1 and CDR2 from the germline V gene are SEHNR and FQNEAQ (reference sequence). Trimming removed 1 base from V and 1 base from J, with 10 bases in between.

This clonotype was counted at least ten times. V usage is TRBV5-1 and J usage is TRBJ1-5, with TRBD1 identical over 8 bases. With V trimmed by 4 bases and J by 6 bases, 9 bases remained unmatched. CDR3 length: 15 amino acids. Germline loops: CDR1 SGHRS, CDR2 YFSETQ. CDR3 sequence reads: CASSPSGQGGQPQHF. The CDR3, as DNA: TGCGCCAGCAGCCCGAGCGGACAGGGCGGTCAGCCCCAGCATTTT.

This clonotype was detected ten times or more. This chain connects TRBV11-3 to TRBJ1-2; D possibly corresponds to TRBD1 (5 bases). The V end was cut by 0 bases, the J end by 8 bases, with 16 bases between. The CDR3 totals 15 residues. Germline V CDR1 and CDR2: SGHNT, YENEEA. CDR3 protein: CASSLDSGREGGYTF. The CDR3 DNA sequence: TGTGCCAGCAGCTTAGATTCCGGCAGGGAAGGAGGCTACACCTTC.

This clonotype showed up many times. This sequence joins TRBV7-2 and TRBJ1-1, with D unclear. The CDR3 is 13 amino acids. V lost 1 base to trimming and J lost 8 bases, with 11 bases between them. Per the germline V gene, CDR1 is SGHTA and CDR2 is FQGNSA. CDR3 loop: CASSLVRPREAFF. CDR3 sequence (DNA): TGTGCCAGCAGCTTAGTAAGACCCCGCGAAGCTTTCTTT.

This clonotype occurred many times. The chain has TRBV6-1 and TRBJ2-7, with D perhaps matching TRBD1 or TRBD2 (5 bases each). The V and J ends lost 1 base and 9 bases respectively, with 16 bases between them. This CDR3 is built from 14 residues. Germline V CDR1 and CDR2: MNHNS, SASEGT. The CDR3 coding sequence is TGTGCCAGCAGTGAAGTTGGGACCAGTGGCGGGCAGTACTTC. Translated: CASSEVGTSGGQYF.

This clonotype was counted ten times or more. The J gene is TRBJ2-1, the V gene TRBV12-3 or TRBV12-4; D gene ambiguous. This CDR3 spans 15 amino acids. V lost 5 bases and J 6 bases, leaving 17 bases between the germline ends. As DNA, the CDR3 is TGTGCCAGCAGTCCTACATTCCGTGCTCTCAATGAGCAGTTCTTC. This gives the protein CASSPTFRALNEQFF.

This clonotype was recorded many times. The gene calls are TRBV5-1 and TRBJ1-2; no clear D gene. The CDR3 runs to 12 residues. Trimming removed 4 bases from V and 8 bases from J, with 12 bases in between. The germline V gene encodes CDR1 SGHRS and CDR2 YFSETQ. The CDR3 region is CASSDVIGGYTF. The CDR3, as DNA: TGCGCCAGCAGCGATGTTATAGGGGGCTACACCTTC.

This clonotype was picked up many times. CDR3 nucleotides: TGTGCCAGCAGCCCGAGGACTAGCGGACAGCAGTTCTTC. It yields the protein CASSPRTSGQQFF. The chain joins TRBV3-1 to TRBJ2-1; 10 nucleotides agree with TRBD2. Trimming cost V 4 bases and J 11 bases; bases outside gene matches: 5. The CDR3 spans 13 residues. From germline, CDR1 is LGHDT and CDR2 YNNKEL (reference sequence).

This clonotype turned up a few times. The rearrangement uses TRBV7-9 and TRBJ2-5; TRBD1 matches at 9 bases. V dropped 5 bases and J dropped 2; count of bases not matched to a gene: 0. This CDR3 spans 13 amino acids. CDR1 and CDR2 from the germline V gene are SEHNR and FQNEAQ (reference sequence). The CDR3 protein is CASSDRGQETQYF. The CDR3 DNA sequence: TGTGCCAGCAGCGACAGGGGGCAAGAGACCCAGTACTTC.

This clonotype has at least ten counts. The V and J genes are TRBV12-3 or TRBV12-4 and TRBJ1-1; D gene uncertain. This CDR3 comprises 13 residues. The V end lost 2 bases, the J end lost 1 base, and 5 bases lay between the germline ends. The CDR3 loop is CASSLIRNTEAFF. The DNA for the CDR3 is TGTGCCAGCAGTTTAATACGGAACACTGAAGCTTTCTTT.

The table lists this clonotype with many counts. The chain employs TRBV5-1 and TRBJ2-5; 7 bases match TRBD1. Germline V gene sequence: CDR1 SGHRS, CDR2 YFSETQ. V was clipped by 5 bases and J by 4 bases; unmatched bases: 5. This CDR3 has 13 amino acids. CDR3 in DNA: TGCGCCAGCAGTAAGGGGGCGATAGAGACCCAGTACTTC. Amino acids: CASSKGAIETQYF.

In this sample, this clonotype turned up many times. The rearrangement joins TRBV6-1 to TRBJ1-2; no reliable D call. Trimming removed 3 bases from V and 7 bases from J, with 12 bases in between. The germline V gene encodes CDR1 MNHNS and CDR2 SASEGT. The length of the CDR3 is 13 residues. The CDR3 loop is CASSDYSMGGYTF. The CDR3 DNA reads TGTGCCAGCAGTGATTACTCAATGGGTGGCTACACCTTC.

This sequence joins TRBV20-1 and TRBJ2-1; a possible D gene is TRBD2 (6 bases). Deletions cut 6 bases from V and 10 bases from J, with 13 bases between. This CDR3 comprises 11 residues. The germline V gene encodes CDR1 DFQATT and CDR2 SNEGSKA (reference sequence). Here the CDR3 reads CSALDRGEQFF. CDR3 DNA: TGCAGTGCCTTGGACCGGGGGGAGCAGTTCTTC.

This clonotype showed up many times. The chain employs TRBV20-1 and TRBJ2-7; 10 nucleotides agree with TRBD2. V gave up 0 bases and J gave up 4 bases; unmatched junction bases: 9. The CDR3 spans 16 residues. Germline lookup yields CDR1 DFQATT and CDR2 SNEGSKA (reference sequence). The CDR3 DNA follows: TGCAGTGCTAGAGAGGACTACATTAGCGGGAGGTACGAGCAGTACTTC. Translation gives CSAREDYISGRYEQYF.

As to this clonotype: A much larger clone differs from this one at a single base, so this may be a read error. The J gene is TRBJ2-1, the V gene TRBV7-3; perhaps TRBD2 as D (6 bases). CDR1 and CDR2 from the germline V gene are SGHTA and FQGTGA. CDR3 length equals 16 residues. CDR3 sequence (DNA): TGTGCCAGCAGCTTAACCTGGCTAGCGCCTTACAATGTGCAGTTCTTC. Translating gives CASSLTWLAPYNVQFF.

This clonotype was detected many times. The CDR3 nucleotides read TGTGCCAGTACGGAGGGGAGGGGTAGCAATCAGCCCCAGCATTTT. Its protein product is CASTEGRGSNQPQHF. The chain couples TRBV19 to TRBJ1-5, with D perhaps TRBD1 (5 bases). Looked up from germline, CDR1 is LNHDA and CDR2 is SQIVND (reference sequence). Trimming stripped 7 bases from V and 0 bases from J, with 13 bases between. The CDR3 extends over 15 amino acids.

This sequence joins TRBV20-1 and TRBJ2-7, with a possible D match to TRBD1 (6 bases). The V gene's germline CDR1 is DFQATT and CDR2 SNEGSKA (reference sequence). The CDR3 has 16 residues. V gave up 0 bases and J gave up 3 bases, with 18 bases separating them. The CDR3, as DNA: TGCAGTGCTAGAGATCGAAGGGACAAAGGGGGCTACGAGCAGTACTTC. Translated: CSARDRRDKGGYEQYF.

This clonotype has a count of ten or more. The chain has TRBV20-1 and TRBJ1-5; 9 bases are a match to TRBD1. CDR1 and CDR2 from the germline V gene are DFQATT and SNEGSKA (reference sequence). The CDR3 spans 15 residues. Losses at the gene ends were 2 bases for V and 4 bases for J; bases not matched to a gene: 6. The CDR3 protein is CSARPFGQGNQPQHF. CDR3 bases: TGCAGTGCTAGACCTTTCGGACAGGGGAATCAGCCCCAGCATTTT.

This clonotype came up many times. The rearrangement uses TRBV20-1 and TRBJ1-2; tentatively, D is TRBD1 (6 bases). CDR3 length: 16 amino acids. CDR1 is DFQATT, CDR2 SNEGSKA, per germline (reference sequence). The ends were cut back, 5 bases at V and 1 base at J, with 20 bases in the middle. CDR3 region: CSAGGGGGTFNYGYTF. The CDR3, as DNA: TGCAGTGCTGGAGGGGGGGGTGGGACCTTTAACTATGGCTACACCTTC.

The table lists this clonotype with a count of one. Here the CDR3 DNA reads TGTGCCAGCGCTCCCCGGGGGGGTTCCTCCTACGAGCAGTACTTC. Translated, it gives CASAPRGGSSYEQYF. The chain employs TRBV7-2 and TRBJ2-7, with 8 bases fitting TRBD2. In germline, CDR1 is SGHTA, CDR2 FQGNSA. Germline trimming cut 8 bases from V and 0 bases from J; bases unmatched to any gene: 9. The CDR3 contains 15 residues.

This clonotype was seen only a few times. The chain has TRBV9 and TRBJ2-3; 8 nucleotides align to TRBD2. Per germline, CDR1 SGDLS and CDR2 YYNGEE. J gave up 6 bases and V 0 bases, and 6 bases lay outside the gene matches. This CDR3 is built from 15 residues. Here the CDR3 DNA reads TGTGCCAGCAGCGTAGGTCAGACTAGCGCGGATACGCAGTATTTT. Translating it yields CASSVGQTSADTQYF.

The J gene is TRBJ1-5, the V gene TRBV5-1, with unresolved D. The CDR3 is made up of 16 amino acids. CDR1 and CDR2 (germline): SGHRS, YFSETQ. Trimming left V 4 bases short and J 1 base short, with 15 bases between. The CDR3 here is CASSPGSRSSNQPQHF. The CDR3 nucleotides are TGCGCCAGCAGCCCCGGTAGCAGGTCCAGCAATCAGCCCCAGCATTTT.